This is a list of T cell receptor beta chains from one sample in a study of blood T cell repertoires in COVID-19. Produced via immunoSEQ multiplex PCR; TCRdb's table is partial and in-frame only. The sample consists of 140,000 to 150,000 clones, about 86% of them appearing once. Source material: peripheral blood. The source of these receptors is a human donor in a cohort sampled during active COVID-19. CDR3s include the opening cysteine and the closing phenylalanine or tryptophan. The D gene is left open where the match is weak. Expanded clones get a size class; other rows say once, few or many, or leave the size out.

J gene | CDR3 length | D gene | clone size | V gene | CDR3 protein | CDR3 DNA
TRBJ1-1 | 17 | . | . | TRBV7-2 | CASSLGPSQGLGAEAFF | TGTGCCAGCAGCCTAGGGCCGTCTCAGGGGCTAGGGGCTGAAGCTTTCTTT
TRBJ2-1 | 18 | TRBD2 | . | TRBV5-3 | CARSLCSGRTDSYNEQFF | TGTGCCAGAAGCTTGTGTAGCGGGAGGACAGACTCCTACAATGAGCAGTTCTTC
TRBJ2-7 | 15 | . | few | TRBV7-8 | CASSRRRGSTYEQYF | TGTGCCAGCAGCCGTAGACGGGGTTCTACCTACGAGCAGTACTTC
TRBJ2-6 | 15 | . | . | TRBV9 | CASSVGNSGANVLTF | TGTGCCAGCAGCGTCGGTAACTCTGGGGCCAACGTCCTGACTTTC
TRBJ2-7 | 16 | . | once | TRBV6-2/TRBV6-3 | CASSYLPQSLSYEQYF | TGTGCCAGCAGTTACCTGCCCCAAAGCCTCTCCTACGAGCAGTACTTC
TRBJ2-3 | 16 | TRBD2 | . | TRBV28 | CASSLTSGRAKDTQYF | TGTGCCAGCAGTCTGACTAGCGGGAGGGCCAAAGATACGCAGTATTTT
TRBJ1-5 | 14 | . | once | TRBV4-2 | CASSQVTANQPQHF | TGTGCCAGCAGCCAAGTCACAGCAAATCAGCCCCAGCATTTT
TRBJ1-3 | 15 | TRBD1 | . | TRBV28 | CASSSSGTGKNTIYF | TGTGCCAGCAGTTCTTCCGGGACAGGGAAAAACACCATATATTTT
TRBJ1-1 | 15 | . | . | TRBV5-1 | CASTLLGLLNTEAFF | TGCGCCAGCACCCTATTGGGACTGTTGAACACTGAAGCTTTCTTT
TRBJ2-7 | 16 | TRBD1 | . | TRBV28 | CASSQTDRGPRDEQYF | TGTGCCAGCAGTCAGACGGACAGGGGCCCTCGAGACGAGCAGTACTTC
TRBJ2-3 | 16 | TRBD1 | . | TRBV24-1 | CATSDRQGAPTDTQYF | TGTGCCACCAGTGATCGGCAGGGGGCCCCCACAGATACGCAGTATTTT
TRBJ2-7 | 16 | TRBD1 | few | TRBV4-1 | CASSQGGTGALYEQYF | TGCGCCAGCAGCCAAGGGGGGACAGGGGCGTTGTACGAGCAGTACTTC
TRBJ1-2 | 15 | TRBD1 | . | TRBV5-5 | CASSLGQGANYGYTF | TGTGCCAGCAGCTTGGGACAGGGGGCTAACTATGGCTACACCTTC
TRBJ2-1 | 12 | . | few | TRBV9 | CASSGATKEQFF | TGTGCCAGCAGCGGCGCTACCAAGGAGCAGTTCTTC
TRBJ2-4 | 15 | . | . | TRBV6-5 | CASSGTSKAKNIQYF | TGTGCCAGCAGCGGGACTTCAAAAGCCAAAAACATTCAGTACTTC
TRBJ1-3 | 12 | . | . | TRBV2 | CASSTTGNTIYF | TGTGCCAGCAGTACTACTGGAAACACCATATATTTT
TRBJ1-2 | 15 | . | . | TRBV6-2/TRBV6-3 | CASSYTLDTEWGYTF | TGTGCCAGCAGTTACACCTTGGACACGGAGTGGGGCTACACCTTC
TRBJ2-7 | 16 | TRBD2 | . | TRBV18 | CASSPRGTSGSYEQYF | TGTGCCAGCTCACCACGGGGGACTAGCGGCTCCTACGAGCAGTACTTC
TRBJ1-2 | 15 | TRBD1 | . | TRBV19 | CASSLTGTGSYGYTF | TGTGCCAGTAGCCTCACCGGGACAGGGTCCTATGGCTACACCTTC
TRBJ2-7 | 11 | . | few | TRBV2 | CASSYSYEQYF | TGTGCCAGCAGTTACAGCTACGAGCAGTACTTC
TRBJ2-1 | 15 | . | once | TRBV7-6 | CASSPPHAAVDEQFF | TGTGCCAGCAGCCCCCCCCACGCGGCCGTGGATGAGCAGTTCTTC
TRBJ1-1 | 15 | TRBD1 | . | TRBV28 | CASRPRDRGNTEAFF | TGTGCCAGCAGACCTCGGGACAGGGGGAACACTGAAGCTTTCTTT
TRBJ2-7 | 15 | . | . | TRBV10-3 | CAISESEGSSYEQYF | TGTGCCATCAGTGAGTCGGAGGGGTCTTCCTACGAGCAGTACTTC
TRBJ2-5 | 15 | . | few | TRBV5-4 | CASSPGDTIRETQYF | TGTGCCAGCAGCCCAGGGGATACAATCAGAGAGACCCAGTACTTC
TRBJ2-6 | 14 | . | . | TRBV6-5 | CASTGPSGANVLTF | TGTGCCAGCACTGGGCCTTCTGGGGCCAACGTCCTGACTTTC
TRBJ2-1 | 20 | . | . | TRBV4-1 | CASSPRPLAFHRGDEDEQFF | TGCGCCAGCAGCCCGAGACCCCTAGCGTTCCATAGGGGAGATGAGGATGAGCAGTTCTTC
TRBJ1-6 | 15 | . | . | TRBV18 | CASSPNPGDNSPLHF | TGTGCCAGCTCACCAAATCCAGGGGATAATTCACCCCTCCACTTT
TRBJ1-1 | 15 | TRBD1 | . | TRBV7-9 | CASSSETGLNTEAFF | TGTGCCAGCAGCTCAGAGACAGGGCTGAACACTGAAGCTTTCTTT
TRBJ2-7 | 15 | TRBD2 | . | TRBV3-1/TRBV3-2 | CASSLSGGRRGEQYF | TGTGCCAGCAGCCTCTCGGGGGGGCGACGAGGCGAGCAGTACTTC
TRBJ1-2 | 14 | TRBD1 | . | TRBV7-3 | CASSLTGGNYGYTF | TGTGCCAGCAGCTTAACAGGGGGCAACTATGGCTACACCTTC
TRBJ1-4 | 15 | . | . | TRBV15 | CATSRDISGLEKLFF | TGTGCCACCAGCAGAGATATTTCGGGGTTGGAAAAACTGTTTTTT
TRBJ1-5 | 15 | TRBD1 | . | TRBV28 | CASKRPGGSNQPQHF | TGTGCCAGCAAAAGGCCAGGGGGGAGCAATCAGCCCCAGCATTTT
TRBJ1-3 | 19 | TRBD1 | once | TRBV6-2/TRBV6-3 | CASSPVPWTGGGGGNTIYF | TGTGCCAGCAGTCCCGTTCCTTGGACAGGGGGCGGAGGTGGAAACACCATATATTTT
TRBJ2-3 | 14 | . | . | TRBV5-1 | CASSLDRATDTQYF | TGCGCCAGCAGCTTGGACAGGGCTACAGATACGCAGTATTTT
TRBJ1-6 | 14 | . | . | TRBV9 | CASSVEGVNSPLHF | TGTGCCAGCAGCGTAGAAGGGGTTAATTCACCCCTCCACTTT
TRBJ1-1 | 15 | . | . | TRBV6-5 | CASSPYRAMNTEAFF | TGTGCCAGCAGTCCCTACAGGGCCATGAACACTGAAGCTTTCTTT
TRBJ2-3 | 13 | . | . | TRBV3-1/TRBV3-2 | CASSQDLLNTQYF | TGTGCCAGCAGCCAAGATTTGCTAAATACGCAGTATTTT
TRBJ2-5 | 13 | TRBD1 | . | TRBV6-5 | CASSRDRGETQYF | TGTGCCAGCAGCAGGGACAGGGGTGAGACCCAGTACTTC
TRBJ1-2 | 14 | . | once | TRBV14 | CASSPASGGFGYTF | TGTGCCAGCAGTCCGGCGTCGGGGGGCTTTGGCTACACCTTC
TRBJ2-1 | 16 | TRBD1 | . | TRBV6-5 | CASSYSDRGAYNEQFF | TGTGCCAGCAGTTACTCGGACAGGGGTGCCTACAATGAGCAGTTCTTC
TRBJ2-5 | 16 | . | . | TRBV24-1 | CATSDLGGGQEETQYF | TGTGCCACCAGTGATTTGGGAGGGGGCCAAGAAGAGACCCAGTACTTC
TRBJ2-7 | 13 | . | . | TRBV11-2 | CASSLRQGLEQYF | TGTGCCAGCAGCTTAAGGCAGGGACTCGAGCAGTACTTC
TRBJ2-3 | 16 | TRBD2 | . | TRBV7-9 | CASSPGTSGPTDTQYF | TGTGCCAGCAGCCCCGGGACTAGCGGTCCCACAGATACGCAGTATTTT
TRBJ2-7 | 19 | . | . | TRBV28 | CASSPQGFGLGSGGYEQYF | TGTGCCAGCAGTCCACAGGGCTTCGGCCTCGGTTCGGGTGGTTACGAGCAGTACTTC
TRBJ2-7 | 14 | . | once | TRBV6-2/TRBV6-3 | CASSSRLNSYEQYF | TGTGCCAGCAGTTCGAGACTGAACTCCTACGAGCAGTACTTC
TRBJ2-6 | 18 | TRBD1 | few | TRBV9 | CASSVTRTGVRGANVLTF | TGTGCCAGCAGCGTAACCCGGACAGGGGTGCGTGGGGCCAACGTCCTGACTTTC
TRBJ2-4 | 15 | TRBD2 | . | TRBV7-2 | CASSLGLAGINIQYF | TGTGCCAGCAGCTTAGGGCTAGCGGGTATCAACATTCAGTACTTC